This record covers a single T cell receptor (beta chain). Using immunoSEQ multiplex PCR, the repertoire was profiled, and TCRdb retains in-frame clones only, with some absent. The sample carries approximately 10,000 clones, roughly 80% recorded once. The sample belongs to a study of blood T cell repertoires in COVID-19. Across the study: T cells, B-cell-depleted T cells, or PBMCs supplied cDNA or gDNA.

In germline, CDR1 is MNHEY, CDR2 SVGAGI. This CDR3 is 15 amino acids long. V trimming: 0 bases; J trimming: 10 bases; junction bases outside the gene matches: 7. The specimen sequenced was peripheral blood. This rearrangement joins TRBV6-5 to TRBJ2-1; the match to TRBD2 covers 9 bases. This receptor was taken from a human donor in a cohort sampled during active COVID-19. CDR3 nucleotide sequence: TGTGCCAGCAGTTACTCGATAGCGGGGGCATGGGAGCAGTTCTTC. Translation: CASSYSIAGAWEQFF.